The 5 T cell receptor beta chains below come from one sample, sequenced in a study of radiotherapy plus CTLA-4 blockade in lung cancer. Assay used: immunoSEQ multiplex PCR; TCRdb lists only in-frame clones, some missing. The sample lists more than 65,000 clones, about four fifths occurring once. The sample consisted of peripheral blood, taken from a patient treated with radiotherapy plus ipilimumab. All receptors come from a human donor with non-small cell lung cancer who had stable disease on radiotherapy plus ipilimumab.

The chain links TRBV7-2 to TRBJ2-5; TRBD2 matches at 8 bases. CDR1 and CDR2 from the germline V gene are SGHTA and FQGNSA. This CDR3 is built from 17 residues. Trimming removed 1 base from V and 0 bases from J; junction bases left unmatched: 7. The DNA for the CDR3 is TGTGCCAGCAGCTTAGTTTCGGCGGGGGGCTACCAAGAGACCCAGTACTTC. It yields the protein CASSLVSAGGYQETQYF.

The chain links TRBV12-5 to TRBJ1-5; 10 bases map to TRBD1. The CDR3 is 24 residues long. Germline loops: CDR1 LGHNT, CDR2 FRNRAP. Germline trimming cut 2 bases from V and 2 bases from J; bases unmatched to any gene: 27. CDR3 nucleotide sequence: TGTGCTAGTGGTTTGCCCGGGGCACCTGACAGGGGGCTGGTTATTCTTTATGGCAATCAGCCCCAGCATTTT. It is translated as CASGLPGAPDRGLVILYGNQPQHF.

The chain couples TRBV19 to TRBJ2-2, with TRBD2 identical over 8 bases. This CDR3 has 15 residues. The V gene end was trimmed by 3 bases and the J gene end by 2 bases; junction bases not matched to a gene: 2. Germline lookup yields CDR1 LNHDA and CDR2 SQIVND (reference sequence). The CDR3 region is CASSIGTRNTGELFF. In nucleotides, the CDR3 is TGTGCCAGTAGTATCGGGACTAGAAACACCGGGGAGCTGTTTTTT.

The chain is built from TRBV29-1 and TRBJ2-5; 7 bases fit TRBD2. V dropped 3 bases and J dropped 4; count of bases not matched to a gene: 8. From germline, CDR1 is SQVTM and CDR2 ANQGSEA. The CDR3 extends over 14 amino acids. The CDR3 is CSVDTGGSGETQYF. In DNA, the CDR3 is TGCAGCGTTGATACGGGAGGATCGGGAGAGACCCAGTACTTC.

Only one count was recorded for this clone. The chain combines TRBV7-9 with TRBJ2-1; 9 nucleotides agree with TRBD2. With V trimmed by 5 bases and J by 0 bases, 2 bases remained unmatched. This CDR3 spans 15 amino acids. The germline V gene has CDR1 SEHNR and CDR2 FQNEAQ (reference sequence). CDR3 sequence reads: CASSPREGSYNEQFF. For the CDR3, the DNA is TGTGCCAGCAGCCCGCGGGAGGGCTCCTACAATGAGCAGTTCTTC.